This entry features one TCR beta chain sequence. This entry is derived from a study of CD8+ T cells in alopecia areata. TCR sequencing used cDNA made by reverse transcription of extracted RNA. This table comes from immunoSEQ multiplex PCR, and its TCRdb copy is limited to in-frame clones, with some not included. The sample has roughly 180,000 clones; about 53% are singletons. The ends were cut back, 2 bases at V and 2 bases at J, with 7 bases in the middle. Per the germline V gene, CDR1 is MNHEY and CDR2 is SMNVEV (reference sequence). The CDR3 consists of 15 residues. Treatment defined: oral pan-JAK inhibitor, 5-10 mg twice daily.

Here the sequenced sample was CD8+ T cells sorted from blood, taken at week 24, from a patient treated with tofacitinib. The receptor was isolated from a human donor with alopecia areata. The chain is built from TRBV27 and TRBJ2-6, with D hard to call. The CDR3 bases are TGTGCCAGCAGTTTAAGTGCCCCTGGGGCCAACGTCCTGACTTTC. It translates to CASSLSAPGANVLTF.